The 3 T cell receptor beta chains given below trace back to one sample, sequenced in a study of T cells after posttransplantation cyclophosphamide. TCRdb's table, derived via immunoSEQ multiplex PCR, lists solely in-frame clones and lacks some. Observed are some 43,000 clones, no singletons, with the top ten taking about 2.2%. Material for sequencing was PBMCs. The receptor source for this set is a middle-aged man in good health, CMV-negative, and a related stem cell transplant donor.

This clone was picked up many times. This chain connects TRBV19 to TRBJ1-1; the D gene is possibly TRBD1 (5 bases). The CDR3 has 18 residues. V lost 0 bases, J lost 5 bases, and 22 bases lay in between. In germline, CDR1 is LNHDA, CDR2 SQIVND (reference sequence). The DNA for the CDR3 is TGTGCCAGTAGTATAGAACGGACACCGTTTGGAATATGGACTGAAGCTTTCTTT. This gives the protein CASSIERTPFGIWTEAFF.

This clone has a count of ten or more. The chain is built from TRBV5-6 and TRBJ2-1; the match to TRBD2 covers 12 bases. Unmatched junction bases numbered 4, after V lost 2 bases and J lost 7 bases. The CDR3 totals 15 residues. Looked up from germline, CDR1 is SGHDT and CDR2 is YYEEEE. The CDR3: CASSFLAGGGNEQFF. DNA for the CDR3: TGTGCCAGCAGCTTTCTAGCGGGAGGGGGAAATGAGCAGTTCTTC.

The rearrangement links TRBV7-2 to TRBJ2-1; 11 positions agree with TRBD2. This CDR3 region has 15 residues. The J segment lost 4 bases and the V segment lost 1 base, leaving 0 bases of the junction unmatched. CDR1 is SGHTA and CDR2 is FQGNSA in the germline V gene. CDR3 sequence reads: CASSLGTSGYNEQFF. In nucleotides, the CDR3 is TGTGCCAGCAGCTTAGGGACTAGCGGGTACAATGAGCAGTTCTTC.